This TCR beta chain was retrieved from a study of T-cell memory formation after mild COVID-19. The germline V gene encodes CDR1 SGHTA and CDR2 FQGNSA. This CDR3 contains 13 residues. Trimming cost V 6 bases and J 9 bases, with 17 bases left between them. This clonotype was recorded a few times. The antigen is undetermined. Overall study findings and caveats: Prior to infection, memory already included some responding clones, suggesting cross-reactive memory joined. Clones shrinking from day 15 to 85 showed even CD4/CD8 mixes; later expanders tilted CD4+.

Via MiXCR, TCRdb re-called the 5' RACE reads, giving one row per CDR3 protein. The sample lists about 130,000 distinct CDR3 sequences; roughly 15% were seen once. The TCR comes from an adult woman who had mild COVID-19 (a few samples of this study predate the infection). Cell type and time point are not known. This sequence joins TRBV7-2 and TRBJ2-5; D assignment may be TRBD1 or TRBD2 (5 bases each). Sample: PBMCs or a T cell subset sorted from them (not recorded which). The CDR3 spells CASSRDGARAQYF. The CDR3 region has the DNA TGTGCCAGCAGTCGGGACGGTGCTAGGGCCCAGTACTTC.